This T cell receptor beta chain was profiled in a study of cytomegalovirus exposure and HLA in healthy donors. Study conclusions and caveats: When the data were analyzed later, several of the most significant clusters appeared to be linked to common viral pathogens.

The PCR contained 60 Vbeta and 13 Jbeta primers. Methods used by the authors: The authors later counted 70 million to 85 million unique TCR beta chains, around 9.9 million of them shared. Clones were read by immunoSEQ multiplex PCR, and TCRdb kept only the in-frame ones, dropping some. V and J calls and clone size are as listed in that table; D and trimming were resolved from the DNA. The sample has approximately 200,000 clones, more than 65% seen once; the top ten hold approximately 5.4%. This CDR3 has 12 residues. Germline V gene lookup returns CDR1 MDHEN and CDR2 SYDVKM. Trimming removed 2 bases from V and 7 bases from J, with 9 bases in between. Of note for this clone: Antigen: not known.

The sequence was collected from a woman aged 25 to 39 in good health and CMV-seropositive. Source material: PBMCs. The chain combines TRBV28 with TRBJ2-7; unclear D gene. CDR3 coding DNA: TGTGCCAGCAGTTTAAGCCGGTGTGAGCAGTACTTC. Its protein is CASSLSRCEQYF.